These 10 T cell receptor beta chains share one sample of origin, sequenced in a study of blood T cells in healthy people across ages. With a J-beta primer mix and a sample-barcoded 5' primer, a second PCR ran about 6 to 11 cycles. Using its own MiXCR run on the 5' RACE reads, TCRdb lists one record per CDR3 protein. This table holds 1.5 million to 2 million distinct CDR3 sequences, 49% found once. The sample consisted of blood. The source is a woman between 35 and 50 years old in good health.

V gene TRBV9 combines with J gene TRBJ2-5; maybe TRBD2 (6 bases). The CDR3 spans 12 residues. Germline V gene lookup returns CDR1 SGDLS and CDR2 YYNGEE. The V and J ends lost 3 bases and 8 bases respectively, with 11 bases between them. The CDR3 loop is CASSADGRTQYF. CDR3 bases: TGTGCCAGCAGCGCCGACGGGAGAACCCAGTACTTC.

This clonotype was seen a few times. V and J are TRBV9 and TRBJ2-5; D may be TRBD1 or TRBD2 (6 bases each). This CDR3 has 16 residues. Germline CDR1 and CDR2: SGDLS and YYNGEE. Trimming took off 1 base at V and 1 base at J, with 14 bases between the two ends. In DNA, the CDR3 is TGTGCCAGCAGCGTATCCGGGGGCCGACTCCAAGAGACCCAGTACTTC. It is translated as CASSVSGGRLQETQYF.

This clonotype was counted a few times. The J gene is TRBJ2-4, the V gene TRBV28, with D tentatively TRBD1 or TRBD2 (6 bases each). V was pared by 4 bases and J by 8 bases, with 12 bases between. The germline gives CDR1 MDHEN, CDR2 SYDVKM. This CDR3 is built from 13 residues. The CDR3 region is CASSSGGSDIQYF. The CDR3 DNA follows: TGTGCCAGCAGTTCCGGGGGCTCTGACATTCAGTACTTC.

J is TRBJ2-3 and V is TRBV12-3 or TRBV12-4; the D is unclear. The V end lost 2 bases, the J end lost 0 bases, and 15 bases lay between the germline ends. The CDR3 is made up of 17 amino acids. CDR3 sequence: CASSLSKAYTSTDTQYF. In DNA, the CDR3 is TGTGCCAGCAGTTTAAGTAAGGCGTATACTAGCACAGATACGCAGTATTTT.

The chain carries TRBV28 and TRBJ2-4; no clear D. The last part of the DNA fits TRBJ2-7 better; the J call may be wrong. CDR3 length equals 13 residues. Germline lookup yields CDR1 MDHEN and CDR2 SYDVKM. The CDR3 loop is CASSLGTPPEQYF. CDR3 DNA sequence: TGTGCCAGCAGTTTAGGCACCCCCCCCGAGCAGTACTTC.

The chain recombines TRBV5-1 with TRBJ1-6, with D possibly matching TRBD1 (6 bases). Trimming shortened V by 3 bases and J by 8 bases, and 15 bases separated the two germline ends. The CDR3 is 15 amino acids. In germline, CDR1 is SGHRS, CDR2 YFSETQ. CDR3 in amino acids: CASSWRTDRDSPLHF. CDR3 DNA sequence: TGCGCCAGCAGCTGGAGGACAGATCGTGATTCACCCCTCCACTTT. The full variable domain, completed using reference TRBV5-1 and TRBJ1-6, is KAGVTQTPRYLIKTRGQQVTLSCSPISGHRSVSWYQQTPGQGLQFLFEYFSETQRNKGNFPGRFSGRQFSNSRSEMNVSTLELGDSALYLCASSWRTDRDSPLHFGNGTRLTVT.

J is TRBJ2-5 and V is TRBV7-9, with TRBD1 matching 8 bases. This CDR3 has 14 amino acids. Trimming cost V 5 bases and J 5 bases; bases outside gene matches: 7. Germline CDR1 and CDR2: SEHNR and FQNEAQ (reference sequence). For the CDR3, the DNA is TGTGCCAGCAGCCCAACGACAGGGGCTGAGACCCAGTACTTC. Residues: CASSPTTGAETQYF.

A few counts support this clonotype. This chain joins TRBV20-1 and TRBJ2-1; perhaps TRBD2 as D (5 bases). Germline-derived CDR1 and CDR2 are DFQATT and SNEGSKA (reference sequence). Trimming took off 6 bases at V and 6 bases at J, with 15 bases between the two ends. The CDR3 totals 13 residues. CDR3 DNA: TGCAGTGCCTTAGGAGGCCTTCCCAATGAGCAGTTCTTC. Translating it yields CSALGGLPNEQFF.

The genes are TRBV13 and TRBJ1-5; 9 bases align to TRBD1. Germline CDR1 and CDR2: PRHDT and FYEKMQ (reference sequence). The CDR3 sequence is 17 residues long. With V trimmed by 0 bases and J by 4 bases, 7 bases remained unmatched. The CDR3, as DNA: TGTGCCAGCAGCTTAGGCTCTGGACAGGGGCCTAATCAGCCCCAGCATTTT. Translating gives CASSLGSGQGPNQPQHF.

The gene calls are TRBV20-1 and TRBJ1-5, with a weak D call TRBD1 (5 bases). In germline, CDR1 is DFQATT, CDR2 SNEGSKA (reference sequence). Trimming stripped 2 bases from V and 5 bases from J, with 13 bases between. The CDR3 is made up of 14 amino acids. The CDR3 DNA follows: TGCAGTGCTAGACGGGGGAATGGACATCAGCCCCAGCATTTT. This translates into CSARRGNGHQPQHF.